This T cell receptor beta chain was documented in a study of T cell responses to AZD1222 COVID-19 vaccine. V was cut by 7 bases and J by 9 bases, with 16 bases left in between. The germline V gene has CDR1 SGHTA and CDR2 FQGNSA. This CDR3 region has 14 residues. About this clone itself: The antigen is not known.

Study-wide results and caveats: In the spike-specific TCR repertoire, nearly half reportedly target unmutated variant regions.

Second-dose schedules of about 4 or about 12 weeks were combined. TCRdb's table, derived via immunoSEQ multiplex PCR, lists solely in-frame clones and lacks some. Of 85,000 to 130,000 clones in the sample, around 90% are singletons; the top ten hold approximately 8%. The chain recombines TRBV7-2 with TRBJ1-6; TRBD1 is a possible D gene (6 bases). The receptor comes from an adult who received the AZD1222 COVID-19 vaccine. Sample: peripheral blood, taken 28 days after the second AZD1222 dose. CDR3 loop: CASIISGGGSPLHF. Written as DNA, the CDR3 is TGTGCCAGCATTATATCAGGAGGGGGTTCACCCCTCCACTTT.